The clone carrying this T cell receptor (beta chain) is categorized as medium-sized. Its specificity is not known. Produced via immunoSEQ multiplex PCR; TCRdb's table is partial and in-frame only. Of 1,400 to 1,500 clones listed, about a sixth are singletons. The data belong to a study of CD4 T cell repertoires in COVID-19. Background on the study: Other coronavirus spike proteins restimulated relabeled CFSE-low cells expanded with IL-2 for 10 days. Study-wide results and caveats: Sharing of several most expanded SARS-CoV-2-reactive clonotypes across memory subsets suggested intraclonal diversification. Some SARS-CoV-2 clonotypes, between about 6.5 and 25%, recurred in SARS-CoV and/or HKU1 cultures.

The CDR3 spans 14 residues. Trimming shortened V by 3 bases and J by 6 bases, and 9 bases separated the two germline ends. CDR1 is MNHNY, CDR2 SVGAGI, per germline (reference sequence). Stimulation with autologous monocytes and recombinant SARS-CoV-2 spike or nucleoprotein produced proliferating antigen-reactive T cell lines. These patients had recovered from COVID-19 ranging mild to severe. The V call is TRBV6-6, the J call TRBJ1-6; no clear D. The origin of this receptor is a human donor who had COVID-19. The sample consisted of central memory CD4+ T cells, cultured in vitro, taken after recovery from COVID-19. This CDR3 reads CASSYPELNSPLHF. The CDR3 DNA reads as TGTGCCAGCAGTTATCCGGAACTTAATTCACCCCTCCACTTT.